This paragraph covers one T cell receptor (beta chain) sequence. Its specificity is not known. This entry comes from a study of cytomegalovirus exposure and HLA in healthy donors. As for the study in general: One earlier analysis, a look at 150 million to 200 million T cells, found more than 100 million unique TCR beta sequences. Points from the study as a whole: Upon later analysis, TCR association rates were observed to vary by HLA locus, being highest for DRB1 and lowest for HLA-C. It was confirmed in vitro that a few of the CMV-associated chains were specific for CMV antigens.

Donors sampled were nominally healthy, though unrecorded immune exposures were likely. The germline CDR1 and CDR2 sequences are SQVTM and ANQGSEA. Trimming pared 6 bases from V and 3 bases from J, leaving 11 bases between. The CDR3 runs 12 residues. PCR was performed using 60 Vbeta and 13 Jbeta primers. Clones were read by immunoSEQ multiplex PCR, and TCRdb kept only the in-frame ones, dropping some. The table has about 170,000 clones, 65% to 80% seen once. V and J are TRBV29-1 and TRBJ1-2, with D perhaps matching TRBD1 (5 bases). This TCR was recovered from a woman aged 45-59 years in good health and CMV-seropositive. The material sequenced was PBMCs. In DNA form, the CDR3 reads TGCAGCGTCCCTGGAGGGGACTATGGCTACACCTTC. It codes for CSVPGGDYGYTF. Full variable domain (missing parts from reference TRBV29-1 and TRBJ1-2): SAVISQKPSRDICQRGTSLTIQCQVDSQVTMMFWYRQQPGQSLTLIATANQGSEATYESGFVIDKFPISRPNLTFSTLTVSNMSPEDSSIYLCSVPGGDYGYTFGSGTRLTVV.